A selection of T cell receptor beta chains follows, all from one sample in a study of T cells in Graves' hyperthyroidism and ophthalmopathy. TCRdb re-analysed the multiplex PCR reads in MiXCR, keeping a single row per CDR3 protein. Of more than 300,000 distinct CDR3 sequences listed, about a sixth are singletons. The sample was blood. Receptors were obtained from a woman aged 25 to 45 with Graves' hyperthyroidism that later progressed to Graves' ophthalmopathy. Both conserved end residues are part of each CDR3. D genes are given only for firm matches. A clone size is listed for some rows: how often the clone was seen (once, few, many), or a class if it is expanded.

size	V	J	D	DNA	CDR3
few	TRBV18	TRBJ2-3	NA	TGTGCCAGCTCACCGATACTAGGACGGGTCTCGAATACGCAGTATTTT	CASSPILGRVSNTQYF
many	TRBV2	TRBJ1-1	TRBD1	TGTGCCAGCAGTGAAAATCCGGGACAGGGAATTATGAACACTGAAGCTTTCTTT	CASSENPGQGIMNTEAFF
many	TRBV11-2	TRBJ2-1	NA	TGTGCCAGCAGCTTACAGGGCGCGTTTTCTGAGCAGTTCTTC	CASSLQGAFSEQFF
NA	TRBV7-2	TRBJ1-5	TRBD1	TGTGCCAGCAGCTGGACAGGGAGTCTTGACAATCAGCCCCAGCATTTT	CASSWTGSLDNQPQHF
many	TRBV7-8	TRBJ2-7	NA	TGTGCCAGCAGCTTAGTCCCAAGGCAGGGCCACGAGCAGTACTTC	CASSLVPRQGHEQYF
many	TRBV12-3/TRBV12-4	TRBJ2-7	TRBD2	TGTGCCAGCAGTAAGGCCCTTAGCGGGGAACCTTGGGAGCAGTACTTC	CASSKALSGEPWEQYF
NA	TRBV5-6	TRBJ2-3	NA	TGTGCCAGCAGCTTGGTGCTAGCTGGCGATACGCAGTATTTT	CASSLVLAGDTQYF
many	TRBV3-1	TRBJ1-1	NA	TGTGCCAGCAGCCACGGGAACACTGAAGCTTTCTTT	CASSHGNTEAFF
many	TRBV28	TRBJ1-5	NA	TGTGCCAGCAGTTTAACTCGGGGCAATCAGCCCCAGCATTTT	CASSLTRGNQPQHF
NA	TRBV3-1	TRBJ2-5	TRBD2	TGTGCCAGTCGGACTAGGGCGGAAGAGACCCAGTACTTC	CASRTRAEETQYF